This is a list of T cell receptor beta chains from one sample in a study of control samples from healthy donors and cancer patients. Produced via immunoSEQ multiplex PCR; TCRdb's table is partial and in-frame only. The table includes some 140,000 clones, about nine tenths detected once. The specimen was PBMCs. These receptors all come from a man in his fifties or sixties with head and neck cancer. CDR3s leave out the opening cysteine and the closing phenylalanine or tryptophan.

V,J,CDR3
TRBV7-2,TRBJ1-5,ASSYREQPQH
TRBV6-1,TRBJ2-7,ASSEALGYEQY
TRBV28,TRBJ2-7,ASSLFGQLTYEQY
TRBV18,TRBJ1-6,ASSPAEQLSPLH
TRBV28,TRBJ2-2,ASSPGLFTGELF
TRBV6-4,TRBJ2-1,ASIKDPRNNEQF
TRBV6-5,TRBJ2-7,ASSYLPSYEQY
TRBV7-9,TRBJ2-1,ASSRDGPYNEQF
TRBV5-4,TRBJ2-7,ASSLFGGGEQY
TRBV10-1,TRBJ2-2,ASSGVSGELF
TRBV5-4,TRBJ2-7,ASSLQAGGYEQY
TRBV2,TRBJ2-3,ASSQVLVDTQY
TRBV21-1,TRBJ1-3,ASSDRDRFPGRRDTIY
TRBV7-2,TRBJ1-2,ASSTMGTAGYT
TRBV11-3,TRBJ2-4,ASSLPEGDGKNIQY
TRBV11-3,TRBJ2-3,ASSAEGLAGTDTQY
TRBV5-4,TRBJ2-7,ASSGGLASHLYEQY
TRBV27,TRBJ1-1,ASSLSVNTEAF
TRBV11-2,TRBJ1-1,ASSFTITGAAF
TRBV7-6,TRBJ2-1,ASSLRRPGLGSDEQF
TRBV27,TRBJ2-5,ASSWDSQETQY
TRBV9,TRBJ2-5,ASSPDRGQETQY
TRBV5-1,TRBJ1-5,ASGSGQGQRAQH
TRBV19,TRBJ2-3,ASSLQRAGHTDTQY
TRBV28,TRBJ1-1,ASRVGGTEAF
TRBV20-1,TRBJ2-3,SAPSTDTQY
TRBV11-2,TRBJ2-3,ASSLVTSTDTQY
TRBV15,TRBJ1-1,ATSRSLGQGIDTEAF
TRBV12-3/TRBV12-4,TRBJ1-6,ASTLRSGSPLH
TRBV5-4,TRBJ2-1,ASSLGVKGWDEQF
TRBV29-1,TRBJ1-2,SVGPGTYGYT
TRBV5-1,TRBJ2-6,ASSLSAPTYSGANVLT
TRBV4-1,TRBJ1-6,ASSQIPSQGAPYNSPLH
TRBV11-1,TRBJ2-3,ASSLSLAGPY
TRBV5-1,TRBJ2-1,ASSPGTPQAYNEQF
TRBV15,TRBJ2-1,ATSRFSGRAFNEQF
TRBV19,TRBJ2-2,ASSRQGSNTGELF
TRBV28,TRBJ2-7,ASFSAGSPQRPGTSGGYEQY
TRBV5-4,TRBJ2-4,ASSLVPVEPIQY
TRBV25-1,TRBJ2-1,ASSPYSAGTYNEQF
TRBV6-2/TRBV6-3,TRBJ2-7,ASSFLSGTGSLPSYEQY
TRBV2,TRBJ2-4,ASSQSGGNIQY
TRBV9,TRBJ2-2,ASSATGWGTGELF
TRBV7-8,TRBJ2-5,ASSSTQLAGGLYQETQY
TRBV19,TRBJ1-2,ASRPVGRSVYGYT
TRBV5-1,TRBJ2-7,ASSLTPGHGSYEQY
TRBV27,TRBJ2-1,ASSPGLATNEQF
TRBV5-1,TRBJ2-5,ASSTRDRNQETQY
TRBV10-2,TRBJ2-2,ASSSGTSGSAGELF
TRBV25-1,TRBJ1-3,ASSGTGTGGNTIY
TRBV24-1,TRBJ1-5,ATSYSPGGPQH
TRBV7-8,TRBJ2-3,ASSWGTSGTH
TRBV29-1,TRBJ2-4,SVETSGGPNIQY
TRBV6-6,TRBJ2-7,ASSYSQGANEQY
TRBV6-5,TRBJ2-5,ASGFNRVAETQY
TRBV11-2,TRBJ2-1,ASSRLAGGGEQF
TRBV28,TRBJ1-4,ASSLLVSDNSEKLF
TRBV19,TRBJ1-1,ASRQGGTEAF